One and the same sample provided the 5 T cell receptor beta chains below, sequenced in a study of cytomegalovirus exposure and HLA in healthy donors. Profiled with immunoSEQ multiplex PCR; TCRdb holds only in-frame clones, not every one. The data hold roughly 200,000 clones, with about 81% observed a single time. Sample: PBMCs. Source of these receptors: a woman aged 25 to 39 in good health and CMV-seronegative.

V gene TRBV19 combines with J gene TRBJ1-5; possible D gene TRBD1, 5 bases. V lost 7 bases, J lost 8 bases, and 21 bases lay in between. Germline V gene sequence: CDR1 LNHDA, CDR2 SQIVND (reference sequence). The CDR3 has 15 amino acids. CDR3: CASTLGRVGQEPQHF. In nucleotides, the CDR3 is TGTGCCAGTACCCTCGGCAGGGTAGGGCAGGAGCCCCAGCATTTT.

This clone was seen only once. The rearrangement uses TRBV5-1 and TRBJ2-1; 8 bases are shared with TRBD2. The germline V gene has CDR1 SGHRS and CDR2 YFSETQ. V was pared by 1 base and J by 4 bases, with 10 bases of the junction left unmatched. The length of the CDR3 is 17 residues. Here the CDR3 DNA reads TGCGCCAGCAGCTTGCCAGCGGGAGATCCGTCATACAATGAGCAGTTCTTC. Its protein is CASSLPAGDPSYNEQFF. Combining the CDR3 with reference TRBV5-1 and TRBJ2-1 gives the whole variable domain KAGVTQTPRYLIKTRGQQVTLSCSPISGHRSVSWYQQTPGQGLQFLFEYFSETQRNKGNFPGRFSGRQFSNSRSEMNVSTLELGDSALYLCASSLPAGDPSYNEQFFGPGTRLTVL.

The chain has TRBV19 and TRBJ1-5, with D possibly matching TRBD1 (6 bases). Trimming took 3 bases from V and 3 from J, leaving 12 bases between them. Germline CDR1 and CDR2: LNHDA and SQIVND (reference sequence). The CDR3 is 15 residues long. As DNA, the CDR3 is TGTGCCAGTAGTATTGCCTACAGGGCCAATCAGCCCCAGCATTTT. Protein: CASSIAYRANQPQHF.

The chain employs TRBV19 and TRBJ2-5; D is undetermined. CDR3 length: 14 residues. V lost 3 bases, J lost 5 bases, and 13 bases lay in between. From germline, CDR1 is LNHDA and CDR2 SQIVND (reference sequence). CDR3 nucleotide sequence: TGTGCCAGTAGTATCCTGGGCCTTGGGGAGACCCAGTACTTC. Amino acids: CASSILGLGETQYF.

DNA of the CDR3: TGTGCCTGGAGTGAGCAGACAATAAGGCCTGAAGCTTTCTTT. This sequence encodes CAWSEQTIRPEAFF. The chain carries TRBV30 and TRBJ1-1; D unresolved. The CDR3 covers 14 residues. V was cut by 1 base and J by 6 bases, with 15 bases left in between. Germline V gives CDR1 GTSNPN, CDR2 SVGIG (reference sequence).